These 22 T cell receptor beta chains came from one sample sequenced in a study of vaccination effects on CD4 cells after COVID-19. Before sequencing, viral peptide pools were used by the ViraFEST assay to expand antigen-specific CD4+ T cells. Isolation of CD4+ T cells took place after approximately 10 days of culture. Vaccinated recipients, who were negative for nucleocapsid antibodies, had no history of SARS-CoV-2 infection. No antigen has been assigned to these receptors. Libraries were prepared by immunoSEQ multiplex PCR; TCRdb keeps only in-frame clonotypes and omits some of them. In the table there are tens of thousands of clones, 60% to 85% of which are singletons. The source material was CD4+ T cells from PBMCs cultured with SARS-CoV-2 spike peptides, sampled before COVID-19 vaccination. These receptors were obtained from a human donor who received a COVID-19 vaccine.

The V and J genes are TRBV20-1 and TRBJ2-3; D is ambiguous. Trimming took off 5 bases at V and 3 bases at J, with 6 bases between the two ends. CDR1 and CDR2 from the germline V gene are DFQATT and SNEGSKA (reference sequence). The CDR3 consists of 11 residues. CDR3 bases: TGCAGTGCTGCCTTGACAGATACGCAGTATTTT. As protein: CSAALTDTQYF.

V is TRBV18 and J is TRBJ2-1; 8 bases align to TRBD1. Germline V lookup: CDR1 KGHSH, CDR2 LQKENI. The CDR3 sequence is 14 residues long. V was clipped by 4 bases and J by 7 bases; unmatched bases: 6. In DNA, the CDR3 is TGTGCCAGCTCACTCTTGGACAGGGCAAATGAGCAGTTCTTC. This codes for CASSLLDRANEQFF.

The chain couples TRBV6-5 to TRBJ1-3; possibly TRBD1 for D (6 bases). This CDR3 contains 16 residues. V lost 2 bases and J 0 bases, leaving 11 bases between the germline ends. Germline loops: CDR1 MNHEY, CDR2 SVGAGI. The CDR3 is CASSYTGQHSGNTIYF. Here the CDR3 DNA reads TGTGCCAGCAGTTACACAGGACAGCACTCTGGAAACACCATATATTTT.

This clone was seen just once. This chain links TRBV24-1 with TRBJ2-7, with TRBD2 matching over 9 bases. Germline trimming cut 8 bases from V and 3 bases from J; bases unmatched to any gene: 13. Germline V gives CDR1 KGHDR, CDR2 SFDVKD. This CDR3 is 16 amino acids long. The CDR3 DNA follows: TGTGCCACCAACCGAACACCAGCTAGCGGGGACTACGAGCAGTACGTC. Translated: CATNRTPASGDYEQYV.

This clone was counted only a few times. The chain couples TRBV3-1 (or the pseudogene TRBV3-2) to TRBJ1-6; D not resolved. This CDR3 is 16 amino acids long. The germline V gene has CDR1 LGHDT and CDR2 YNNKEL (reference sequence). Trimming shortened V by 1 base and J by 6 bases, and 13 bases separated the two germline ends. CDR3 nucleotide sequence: TGTGCCAGCAGCCAAGGGAGGGATTCCCCTAATTCACCCCTCCACTTT. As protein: CASSQGRDSPNSPLHF.

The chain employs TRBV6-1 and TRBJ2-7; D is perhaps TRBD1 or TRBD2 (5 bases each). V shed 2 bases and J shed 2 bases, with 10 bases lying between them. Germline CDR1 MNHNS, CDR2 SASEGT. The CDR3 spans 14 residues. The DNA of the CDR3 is TGTGCCAGCAGTGAATTTGAGGGGCCCTACGAGCAGTACGTC. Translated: CASSEFEGPYEQYV.

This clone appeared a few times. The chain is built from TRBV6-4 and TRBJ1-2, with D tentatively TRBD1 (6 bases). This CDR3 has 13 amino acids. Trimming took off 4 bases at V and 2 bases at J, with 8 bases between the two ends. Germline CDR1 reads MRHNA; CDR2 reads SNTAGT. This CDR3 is CASSGGLNYGYTF. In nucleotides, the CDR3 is TGTGCCAGCAGTGGGGGGCTGAACTATGGCTACACCTTC.

As DNA, the CDR3 is TGCAGCGTTAAAGGACAGGGGGATGGAGAGCAGTACGTC. The encoded protein is CSVKGQGDGEQYV. This rearrangement joins TRBV29-1 to TRBJ2-7; 10 bases line up with TRBD1. In germline, CDR1 is SQVTM, CDR2 ANQGSEA. Trimming took 5 bases from V and 7 from J; bases not matched to a gene: 8. The CDR3 spans 13 residues.

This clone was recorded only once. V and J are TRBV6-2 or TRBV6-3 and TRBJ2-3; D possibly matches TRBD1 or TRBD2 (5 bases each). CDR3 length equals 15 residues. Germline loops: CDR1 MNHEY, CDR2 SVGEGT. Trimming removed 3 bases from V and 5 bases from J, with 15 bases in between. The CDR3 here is CASSYGTRVLDTQYF. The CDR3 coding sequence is TGTGCCAGCAGTTATGGGACCCGAGTGCTAGATACGCAGTATTTT.

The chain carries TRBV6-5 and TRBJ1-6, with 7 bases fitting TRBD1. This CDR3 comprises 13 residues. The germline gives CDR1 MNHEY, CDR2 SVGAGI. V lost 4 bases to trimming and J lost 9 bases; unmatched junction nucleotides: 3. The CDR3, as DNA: TGTGCCAGCAGTTCGGGACAGACTTCACCCCTCCACTTT. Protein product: CASSSGQTSPLHF.

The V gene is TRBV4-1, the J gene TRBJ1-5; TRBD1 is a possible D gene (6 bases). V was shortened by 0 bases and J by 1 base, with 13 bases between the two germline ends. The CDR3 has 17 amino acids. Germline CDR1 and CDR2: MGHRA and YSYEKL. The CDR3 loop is CASSQDPQQGSNQPQHF. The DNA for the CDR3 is TGCGCCAGCAGCCAAGACCCCCAGCAGGGGAGCAATCAGCCCCAGCATTTT.

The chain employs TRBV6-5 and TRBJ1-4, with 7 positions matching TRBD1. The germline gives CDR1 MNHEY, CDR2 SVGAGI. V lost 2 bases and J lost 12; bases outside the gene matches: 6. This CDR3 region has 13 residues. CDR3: CASSYQPQGELFF. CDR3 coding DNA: TGTGCCAGCAGTTACCAGCCCCAGGGGGAACTGTTTTTT.

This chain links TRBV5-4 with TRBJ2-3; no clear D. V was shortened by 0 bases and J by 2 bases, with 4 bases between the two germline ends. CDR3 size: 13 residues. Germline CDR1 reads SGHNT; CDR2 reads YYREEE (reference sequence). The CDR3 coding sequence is TGTGCCAGCAGCTTGGGGTACACAGATACGCAGTATTTT. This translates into CASSLGYTDTQYF. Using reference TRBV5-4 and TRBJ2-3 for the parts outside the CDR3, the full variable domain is ETGVTQSPTHLIKTRGQQVTLRCSSQSGHNTVSWYQQALGQGPQFIFQYYREEENGRGNFPPRFSGLQFPNYSSELNVNALELDDSALYLCASSLGYTDTQYFGPGTRLTVL.

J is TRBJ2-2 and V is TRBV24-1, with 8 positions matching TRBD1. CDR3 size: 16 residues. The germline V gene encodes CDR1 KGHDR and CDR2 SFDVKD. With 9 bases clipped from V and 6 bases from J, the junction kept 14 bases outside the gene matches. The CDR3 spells CATGNQQGVNPGELFF. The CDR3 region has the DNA TGTGCCACCGGAAATCAACAGGGGGTTAATCCCGGGGAGCTGTTTTTT.

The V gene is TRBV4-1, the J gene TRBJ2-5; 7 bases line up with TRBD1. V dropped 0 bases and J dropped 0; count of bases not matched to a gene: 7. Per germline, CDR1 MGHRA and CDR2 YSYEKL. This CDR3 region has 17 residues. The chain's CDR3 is CASSQDRGQSNQETQYF. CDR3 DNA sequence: TGCGCCAGCAGCCAAGATCGGGGACAGTCCAACCAAGAGACCCAGTACTTC.

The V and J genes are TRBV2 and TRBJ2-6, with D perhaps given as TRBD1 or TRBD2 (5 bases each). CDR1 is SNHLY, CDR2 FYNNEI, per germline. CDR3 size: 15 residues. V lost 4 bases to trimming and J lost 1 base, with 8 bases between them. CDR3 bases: TGTGCCAGCAGTGTCGAGGGGTCTGGGGCCAACGTCCTGACTTTC. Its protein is CASSVEGSGANVLTF.

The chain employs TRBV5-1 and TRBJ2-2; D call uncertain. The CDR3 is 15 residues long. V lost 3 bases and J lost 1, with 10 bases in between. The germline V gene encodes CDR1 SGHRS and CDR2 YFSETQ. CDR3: CASSSRIGNTGELFF. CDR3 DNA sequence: TGCGCCAGCAGCTCCAGGATTGGGAACACCGGGGAGCTGTTTTTT.

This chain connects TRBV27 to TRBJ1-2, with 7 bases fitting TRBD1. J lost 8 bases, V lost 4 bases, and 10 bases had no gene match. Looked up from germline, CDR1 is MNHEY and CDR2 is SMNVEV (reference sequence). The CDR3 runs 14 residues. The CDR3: CASSSHLQGVGYTF. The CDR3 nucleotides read TGTGCCAGCAGTTCACATCTCCAGGGGGTAGGCTACACCTTC.

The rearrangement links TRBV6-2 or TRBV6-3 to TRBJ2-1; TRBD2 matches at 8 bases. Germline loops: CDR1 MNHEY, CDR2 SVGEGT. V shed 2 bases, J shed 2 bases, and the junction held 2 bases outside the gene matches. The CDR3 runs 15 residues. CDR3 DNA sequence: TGTGCCAGCAGTTACCTACTAGCGGCCTACAATGAGCAGTTCTTC. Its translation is CASSYLLAAYNEQFF.

CDR3 DNA sequence: TGTGCCAGCAGTGAACGGGTCTCTGGAAACACCATATATTTT. Its protein product is CASSERVSGNTIYF. This chain connects TRBV6-1 to TRBJ1-3; D not certain. The CDR3 sequence is 14 residues long. V was trimmed by 2 bases and J by 0 bases, leaving 5 bases between them. Germline V gene lookup returns CDR1 MNHNS and CDR2 SASEGT.

CDR3 nucleotides: TGCGCCAGCAGCTTCGGACTAGCGGGGGGCATGACAGATACGCAGTATTTT. As protein: CASSFGLAGGMTDTQYF. This chain joins TRBV5-1 and TRBJ2-3; 14 bases match TRBD2. The V gene end was trimmed by 2 bases and the J gene end by 3 bases; junction bases not matched to a gene: 5. The CDR3 runs 17 residues. Germline CDR1 is SGHRS and CDR2 is YFSETQ.

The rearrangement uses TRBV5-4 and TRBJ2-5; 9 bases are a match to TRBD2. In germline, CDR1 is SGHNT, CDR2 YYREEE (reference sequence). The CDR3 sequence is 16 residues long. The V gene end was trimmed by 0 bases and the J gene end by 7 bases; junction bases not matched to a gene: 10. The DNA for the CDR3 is TGTGCCAGCAGCTTGGAGGGGCGGGGGGGCCTTGGGACCCAGTACTTC. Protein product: CASSLEGRGGLGTQYF.